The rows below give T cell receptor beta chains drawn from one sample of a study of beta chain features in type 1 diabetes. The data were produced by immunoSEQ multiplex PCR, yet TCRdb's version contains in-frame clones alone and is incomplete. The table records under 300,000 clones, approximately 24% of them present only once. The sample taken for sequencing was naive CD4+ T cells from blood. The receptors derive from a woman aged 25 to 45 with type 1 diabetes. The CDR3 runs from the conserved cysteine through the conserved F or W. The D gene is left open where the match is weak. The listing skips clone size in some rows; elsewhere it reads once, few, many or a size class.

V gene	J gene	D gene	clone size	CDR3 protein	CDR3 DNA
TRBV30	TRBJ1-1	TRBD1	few	CAWSGQGGTEAFF	TGTGCCTGGAGTGGACAGGGTGGCACTGAAGCTTTCTTT
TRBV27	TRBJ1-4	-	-	CASSPTTGMDEKLFF	TGTGCCAGCAGCCCAACTACAGGGATGGATGAAAAACTGTTTTTT
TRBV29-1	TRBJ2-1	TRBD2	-	CSAGGGSYNEQFF	TGCAGCGCTGGGGGGGGGAGCTACAATGAGCAGTTCTTC
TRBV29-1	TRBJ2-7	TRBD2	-	CSVDGPSGSYEQYF	TGCAGCGTTGACGGGCCTAGCGGATCCTACGAGCAGTACTTC
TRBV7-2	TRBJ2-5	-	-	CASSSWREETQYF	TGTGCCAGCAGCTCATGGAGAGAAGAGACCCAGTACTTC
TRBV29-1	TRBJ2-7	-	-	CSAQHRSSYEQYF	TGCAGCGCCCAACACAGGTCATCCTACGAGCAGTACTTC
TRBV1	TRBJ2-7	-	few	CTSSQVRQGTTYEQYF	TGCACCAGCAGCCAAGTCCGGCAGGGGACCACCTACGAGCAGTACTTC
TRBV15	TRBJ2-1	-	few	CATSRSLAETGFF	TGTGCCACCAGCAGATCTCTGGCCGAAACGGGGTTCTTC
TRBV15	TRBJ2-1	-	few	CAAPDGQGAASPFF	TGTGCCGCTCCCGATGGGCAAGGGGCAGCCTCGCCGTTCTTC
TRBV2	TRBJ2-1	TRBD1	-	CASSGQGAKNEQFF	TGTGCCAGCAGTGGGCAGGGGGCGAAAAATGAGCAGTTCTTC
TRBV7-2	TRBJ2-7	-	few	CASSSWALSEQYF	TGTGCCAGCAGCTCCTGGGCGTTGTCCGAGCAGTACTTC
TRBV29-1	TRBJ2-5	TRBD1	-	CSVRRGQGVETQYF	TGCAGCGTGCGCCGCGGGCAGGGGGTAGAGACCCAGTACTTC
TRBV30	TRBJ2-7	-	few	CAWSAPNEQYF	TGTGCCTGGAGTGCCCCCAACGAGCAGTACTTC
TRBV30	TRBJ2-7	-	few	CAWSVFQGGTPYEQYF	TGTGCCTGGAGTGTATTCCAGGGCGGGACCCCCTACGAGCAGTACTTC
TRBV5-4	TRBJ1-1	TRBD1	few	CASSLGGQGTTEAFF	TGTGCCAGCAGCTTGGGGGGACAGGGTACCACTGAAGCTTTCTTT
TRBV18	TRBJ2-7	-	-	CASSPAGHRYEQYF	TGTGCCAGCTCACCAGCCGGACATAGATACGAGCAGTACTTC
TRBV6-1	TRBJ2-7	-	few	CASSGGAIGFEQYF	TGTGCCAGCAGCGGAGGCGCGATAGGGTTCGAGCAGTACTTC
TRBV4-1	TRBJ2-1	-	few	CASSSRGSGTYNEQFF	TGCGCCAGCAGCTCCCGAGGGAGCGGAACCTACAATGAGCAGTTCTTC
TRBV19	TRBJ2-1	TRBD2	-	CASSTRTSGSIAEQFF	TGTGCCAGTAGTACCCGGACTAGCGGGAGTATAGCTGAGCAGTTCTTC
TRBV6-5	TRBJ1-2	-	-	CASSYYTTRSYGYTF	TGTGCCAGCAGTTACTACACGACCAGGTCCTATGGCTACACCTTC
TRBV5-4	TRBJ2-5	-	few	CASSSKDWKETQYF	TGTGCCAGCAGCTCTAAGGACTGGAAAGAGACCCAGTACTTC
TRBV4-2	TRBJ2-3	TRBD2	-	CASSRLKRESTDTQYF	TGTGCCAGCAGCCGGCTGAAGCGGGAGAGCACAGATACGCAGTATTTT
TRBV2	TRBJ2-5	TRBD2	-	CASSERVRTGTSGETQYF	TGTGCCAGCAGTGAACGGGTCAGGACCGGGACTAGCGGGGAGACCCAGTACTTC
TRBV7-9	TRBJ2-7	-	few	CASSPAGNSYEQYF	TGTGCCAGCAGCCCTGCCGGGAACTCCTACGAGCAGTACTTC
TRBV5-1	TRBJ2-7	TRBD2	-	CASSLVGVGTTAWGAYEQYF	TGCGCCAGCAGCTTGGTTGGCGTGGGGACTACGGCGTGGGGAGCCTACGAGCAGTACTTC
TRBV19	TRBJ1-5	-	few	CASSLRGGEGQPQHF	TGTGCCAGTAGTCTTAGGGGAGGGGAAGGTCAGCCCCAGCATTTT
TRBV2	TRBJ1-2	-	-	CASEKGDYGYTF	TGTGCCAGCGAGAAGGGGGACTATGGCTACACCTTC
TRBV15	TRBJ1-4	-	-	CATSTNRRTNEKLFF	TGTGCCACCAGCACAAACAGAAGAACTAATGAAAAACTGTTTTTT
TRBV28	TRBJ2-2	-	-	CASSFWQGNAGELFF	TGTGCCAGCAGTTTTTGGCAGGGGAACGCCGGGGAGCTGTTTTTT
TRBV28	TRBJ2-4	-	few	CASRTPLDIQYF	TGTGCCAGCCGGACTCCCCTCGACATTCAGTACTTC
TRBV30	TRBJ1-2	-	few	CAWSPDLYGYTF	TGTGCCTGGAGTCCCGACTTATATGGCTACACCTTC
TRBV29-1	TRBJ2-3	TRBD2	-	CSVEGSGRGADTQYF	TGCAGCGTTGAAGGTAGCGGGAGAGGGGCAGATACGCAGTATTTT
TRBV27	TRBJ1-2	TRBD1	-	CASSNGQGPTGGYTF	TGTGCCAGCAGTAACGGACAGGGGCCAACCGGTGGCTACACCTTC
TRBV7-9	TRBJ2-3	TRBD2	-	CASSLFSGKSTDTQYF	TGTGCCAGCAGCCTCTTTAGCGGGAAGAGCACAGATACGCAGTATTTT
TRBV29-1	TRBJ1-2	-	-	CSVVYREGDGYTF	TGCAGCGTGGTATACAGAGAAGGGGATGGCTACACCTTC
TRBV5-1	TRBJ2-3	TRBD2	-	CASSGGGTDTQYF	TGCGCCAGCAGCGGCGGGGGGACAGATACGCAGTATTTT
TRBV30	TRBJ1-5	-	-	CAWSPGSLPNQPQHF	TGTGCCTGGAGTCCGGGATCGCTTCCTAATCAGCCCCAGCATTTT
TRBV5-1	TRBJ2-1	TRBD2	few	CASSLLSRTSGNYNEQFF	TGCGCCAGCAGCTTGCTATCCAGGACTAGCGGGAACTACAATGAGCAGTTCTTC
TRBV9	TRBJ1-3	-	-	CASSVQGSSGNTIYF	TGTGCCAGCAGCGTCCAGGGAAGCTCTGGAAACACCATATATTTT
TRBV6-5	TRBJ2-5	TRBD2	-	CASSYRGSETQYF	TGTGCCAGCAGTTACCGCGGGAGTGAGACCCAGTACTTC
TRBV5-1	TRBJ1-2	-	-	CASSFLTAANYGYTF	TGCGCCAGCAGCTTCCTGACAGCAGCTAACTATGGCTACACCTTC
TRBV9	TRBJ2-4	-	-	CASSVDTDIAKNIQYF	TGTGCCAGCAGCGTAGATACCGACATAGCCAAAAACATTCAGTACTTC
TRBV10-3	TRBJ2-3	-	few	CAISEGGQGDTQYF	TGTGCCATCAGTGAAGGTGGCCAGGGGGATACGCAGTATTTT
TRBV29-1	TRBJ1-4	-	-	CSVERQRNEKLFF	TGCAGCGTTGAGAGGCAGCGTAATGAAAAACTGTTTTTT
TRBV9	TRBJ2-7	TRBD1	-	CASSSPGTGVRSYEQYF	TGTGCCAGCAGCTCTCCCGGGACAGGCGTACGCTCCTACGAGCAGTACTTC
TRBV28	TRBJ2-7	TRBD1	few	CASSLAGTGIYEQYF	TGTGCCAGCAGTTTGGCGGGGACAGGGATTTACGAGCAGTACTTC
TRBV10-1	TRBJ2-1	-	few	CASSTGPYNEQFF	TGCGCCAGCAGCACGGGTCCCTACAATGAGCAGTTCTTC
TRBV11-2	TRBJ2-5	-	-	CASSLDYTAWYQETQYF	TGTGCCAGCAGCTTAGATTACACCGCTTGGTACCAAGAGACCCAGTACTTC
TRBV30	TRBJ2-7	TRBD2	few	CAWTTSGTHPYEQYF	TGTGCCTGGACTACTAGCGGGACTCACCCATACGAGCAGTACTTC
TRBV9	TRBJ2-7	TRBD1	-	CASSLGGQGGYEQYF	TGTGCCAGCAGCCTAGGGGGACAGGGGGGTTACGAGCAGTACTTC
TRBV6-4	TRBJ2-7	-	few	CASITDYEQYF	TGTGCCAGCATCACAGACTACGAGCAGTACTTC
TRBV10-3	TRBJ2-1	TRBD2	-	CAIRSKAGGLRNEQFF	TGTGCCATCAGATCGAAAGCGGGAGGGTTACGGAATGAGCAGTTCTTC
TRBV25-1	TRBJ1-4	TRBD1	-	CASHDRGANEKLFF	TGTGCCAGCCATGACAGGGGTGCTAATGAAAAACTGTTTTTT
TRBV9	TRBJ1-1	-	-	CASSPSGGVTEAFF	TGTGCCAGCAGCCCCTCAGGAGGGGTCACTGAAGCTTTCTTT
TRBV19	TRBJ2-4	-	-	CASRGLGKNIQYF	TGTGCCAGCCGGGGTTTGGGCAAAAACATTCAGTACTTC
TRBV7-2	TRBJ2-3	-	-	CASSLGPDTQYF	TGTGCCAGCAGCTTAGGGCCAGATACGCAGTATTTT
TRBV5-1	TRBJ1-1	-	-	CASSLAGRTEAFF	TGCGCCAGCAGCTTGGCGGGGAGAACTGAAGCTTTCTTT